This T cell receptor beta chain is from a study of PD-L1 blockade in urothelial cancer. At the level of the study: Male sex and bladder-origin urothelial cancer characterized about 85% of the 29 patients. Blood-derived samples held a median approximately 140,000 T cells.

Synthetic templates analogous to TCR were spiked into all PCRs individually. TCRdb's table, derived via immunoSEQ multiplex PCR, lists solely in-frame clones and lacks some. Of 17,000 or so clones listed, about nine tenths are singletons. Per-patient samples, pretreatment and on-treatment, numbered 1 to 8. CDR1 is GTSNPN, CDR2 SVGIG, per germline (reference sequence). V was pared by 4 bases and J by 9 bases, with 10 bases of the junction left unmatched. The CDR3 consists of 13 residues. The sequencing used PBMCs, collected around atezolizumab (anti-PD-L1) treatment. The TCR originated in a man in his fifties or sixties with urothelial cancer. The J gene is TRBJ2-3, the V gene TRBV30; 7 bases are shared with TRBD2. The CDR3 region has the DNA TGTGCCTGGAATCGGCGCGGGGGAGACACGCAGTATTTT. It codes for CAWNRRGGDTQYF.